Below are 16 T cell receptor beta chains sequenced from a single sample in a study of blood T cell repertoires in COVID-19. The assay was immunoSEQ multiplex PCR, and TCRdb's table has in-frame clones only and misses some. The sample records about 88,000 clones, 90% to 95% being singletons. Sequencing was carried out using peripheral blood. The receptors shown here come from a human donor with active COVID-19. The donor label of this sample is uncertain.

The J gene is TRBJ1-2, the V gene TRBV28; TRBD1 matches 9 bases. This CDR3 is built from 14 residues. Germline assignment: CDR1 MDHEN and CDR2 SYDVKM. V was pared by 5 bases and J by 6 bases, with 7 bases of the junction left unmatched. CDR3 region: CASSEGQGFNGYTF. In DNA, the CDR3 is TGTGCCAGCAGTGAAGGACAGGGGTTCAATGGCTACACCTTC.

The chain joins TRBV27 to TRBJ2-5; D uncertain. CDR1 is MNHEY and CDR2 is SMNVEV in the germline V gene (reference sequence). The CDR3 is 15 residues long. V lost 2 bases and J 4 bases, leaving 14 bases between the germline ends. The CDR3 DNA reads TGTGCCAGCAGTTTAAACCCTCCTTGGAGAGAGACCCAGTACTTC. Its translation: CASSLNPPWRETQYF.

Judged by abundance, this clone is medium-sized (0.01 to 0.1%). This rearrangement joins TRBV2 to TRBJ2-1; D may be TRBD2 (5 bases). Trimming took 6 bases from V and 8 from J, leaving 17 bases between them. Looked up from germline, CDR1 is SNHLY and CDR2 is FYNNEI. CDR3 length: 14 residues. The CDR3 protein is CASRADGLSDEQFF. The CDR3 DNA follows: TGTGCCAGCAGAGCGGACGGACTTAGTGATGAGCAGTTCTTC.

V is TRBV27 and J is TRBJ1-6, with unresolved D. V was clipped by 3 bases and J by 7 bases, with 10 bases between them. The CDR3 runs 14 residues. Germline V lookup: CDR1 MNHEY, CDR2 SMNVEV (reference sequence). CDR3 DNA: TGTGCCAGCAGTTTGTCCGGGATCAATTCACCCCTCCACTTT. Translated, it gives CASSLSGINSPLHF.

The rearrangement uses TRBV24-1 and TRBJ1-2; a weak D match, TRBD1 (6 bases). This CDR3 spans 15 amino acids. V was cut by 3 bases and J by 0 bases, with 10 bases left in between. Germline V gene lookup returns CDR1 KGHDR and CDR2 SFDVKD. The CDR3 here is CATSDPRQANYGYTF. In DNA form, the CDR3 reads TGTGCCACCAGTGATCCTCGACAGGCTAACTATGGCTACACCTTC.

This clone was seen more than once but under ten times. V is TRBV21-1 and J is TRBJ1-6; the table's D call TRBD1 went unverified against the DNA. TRBV21-1 is given as a pseudogene. The CDR3 length is 15 residues. The CDR3 DNA reads TGTGCCAGTCCCGGGGACAGGGGGAATAATTCACCCCTCCACTTT. Its translation is CASPGDRGNNSPLHF.

The chain carries TRBV7-2 and TRBJ2-5, with D possibly matching TRBD2 (6 bases). V was shortened by 2 bases and J by 5 bases, with 9 bases between the two germline ends. This CDR3 spans 13 amino acids. The germline V gene has CDR1 SGHTA and CDR2 FQGNSA. CDR3 sequence: CASSLRAGETQYF. Written as DNA, the CDR3 is TGTGCCAGCAGCTTAAGGGCGGGGGAGACCCAGTACTTC.

This chain links TRBV19 with TRBJ2-7; 7 bases align to TRBD1. In germline, CDR1 is LNHDA, CDR2 SQIVND (reference sequence). V was pared by 6 bases and J by 4 bases, with 3 bases of the junction left unmatched. The CDR3 sequence is 12 residues long. This chain's CDR3 is CASSDREYEQYF. CDR3 DNA sequence: TGTGCCAGTAGCGACAGGGAATACGAGCAGTACTTC.

The chain joins TRBV24-1 to TRBJ2-1; 12 bases are a match to TRBD2. The J segment lost 9 bases and the V segment lost 3 bases, leaving 8 bases of the junction unmatched. This CDR3 is built from 16 residues. Germline lookup yields CDR1 KGHDR and CDR2 SFDVKD. CDR3 amino acids: CATSDMASGGEGEQFF. CDR3 DNA: TGTGCCACCAGTGATATGGCTAGCGGGGGGGAAGGTGAGCAGTTCTTC.

V and J are TRBV3-1 (or the pseudogene TRBV3-2) and TRBJ2-5, with TRBD2 matching over 9 bases. CDR1 LGHDT and CDR2 YNNKEL come from the germline V gene (reference sequence). V was pared by 1 base and J by 4 bases, with 7 bases of the junction left unmatched. CDR3 size: 16 residues. The CDR3 DNA reads as TGTGCCAGCAGCCAAGCCAGCGGGGGGCCGGGAGAGACCCAGTACTTC. It codes for CASSQASGGPGETQYF.

J is TRBJ2-1 and V is TRBV3-1 (or the pseudogene TRBV3-2), with D uncertain. The V end was cut by 0 bases, the J end by 5 bases, with 17 bases between. Per the germline V gene, CDR1 is LGHDT and CDR2 is YNNKEL (reference sequence). This CDR3 is built from 17 residues. CDR3 bases: TGTGCCAGCAGCCAAGATCCGAGTCCGCGACTCAACAATGAGCAGTTCTTC. Its translation: CASSQDPSPRLNNEQFF.

V usage is TRBV14 and J usage is TRBJ2-7; possibly TRBD2 for D (5 bases). The ends were cut back, 4 bases at V and 6 bases at J, with 13 bases in the middle. Germline V gives CDR1 SGHDN, CDR2 FVKESK. The CDR3 runs to 13 residues. The CDR3 DNA sequence: TGTGCCAGCAGCCCCGCGTCCGGGATCGAGCAGTACTTC. Amino acids: CASSPASGIEQYF. The full variable domain, in which reference TRBV14 and TRBJ2-7 provide the parts outside the CDR3, is EAGVTQFPSHSVIEKGQTVTLRCDPISGHDNLYWYRRVMGKEIKFLLHFVKESKQDESGMPNNRFLAERTGGTYSTLKVQPAELEDSGVYFCASSPASGIEQYFGPGTRLTVT.

The V call is TRBV18, the J call TRBJ1-1; a weak D match, TRBD1 (5 bases). Germline assignment: CDR1 KGHSH and CDR2 LQKENI. The CDR3 extends over 15 amino acids. Trimming stripped 6 bases from V and 1 base from J, with 15 bases between. The DNA for the CDR3 is TGTGCCAGCTCCCCCAGTGGGGCAGGGAACACTGAAGCTTTCTTT. Translating gives CASSPSGAGNTEAFF.

The chain joins TRBV19 to TRBJ1-5; D is possibly TRBD1 (6 bases). The V end was cut by 4 bases, the J end by 4 bases, with 11 bases between. Germline CDR1 and CDR2: LNHDA and SQIVND (reference sequence). CDR3 length equals 14 residues. The CDR3 DNA is TGTGCCAGTAGTAACAGGGTAGGGAATCAGCCCCAGCATTTT. As protein: CASSNRVGNQPQHF.

The chain links TRBV7-8 to TRBJ1-2; D may be TRBD1 (5 bases). V lost 3 bases to trimming and J lost 4 bases, with 9 bases between them. The CDR3 is 13 residues long. CDR1 and CDR2 from the germline V gene are SGHVS and FQNEAQ. In DNA, the CDR3 is TGTGCCAGCAGCTTGGGGGGTTCCTATGGCTACACCTTC. The encoded protein is CASSLGGSYGYTF.

The genes are TRBV27 and TRBJ2-2; D is ambiguous. Germline V gene lookup returns CDR1 MNHEY and CDR2 SMNVEV (reference sequence). V lost 5 bases and J lost 6, with 7 bases in between. The CDR3 spans 12 residues. This CDR3 reads CASSPRAGELFF. CDR3 coding DNA: TGTGCCAGCAGTCCTCGGGCCGGGGAGCTGTTTTTT.